The TCR beta chain under discussion was sequenced for a study of blood T cell repertoires in COVID-19. The length of the CDR3 is 16 residues. The germline V gene has CDR1 SGHDT and CDR2 YYEEEE. The V segment lost 0 bases and the J segment 1 base; nucleotides outside the gene matches: 6. Methods used by the authors: The assay estimated nucleated cells by amplifying reference gene primers. Sequenced by immunoSEQ multiplex PCR; TCRdb stores in-frame clones only, minus some. That table is the source of V, J and clone size, and D and trimming were worked out from the DNA. The data hold some 160,000 clones, with 80% to 90% observed a single time.

The clonotype comes from a woman aged 50 to 60 who had recovered from COVID-19. The V gene is TRBV5-6, the J gene TRBJ1-1, with 7 bases fitting TRBD1. The sequencing sample was made of PBMCs or T cells enriched from blood (not recorded which). The CDR3 reads CASSLERDSWNTEAFF. The CDR3 nucleotides read TGTGCCAGCAGCTTGGAACGGGACAGCTGGAACACTGAAGCTTTCTTT.